Listed below are T cell receptor beta chains from one sample, sequenced in a study of CD8+CD57+ T cells in acquired aplastic anemia. TCRdb reprocessed the reads with MiXCR, giving one entry per CDR3 protein. The sample has 200,000 to 250,000 distinct CDR3 sequences, approximately 51% seen once. What was sequenced was sorted CD4+, CD8+, or CD8+CD57+ T cells (not recorded which) from PBMCs. These receptors were taken from a human donor with aplastic anemia. Each CDR3 is given with its conserved first and last residue. D genes are given only for firm matches. The listing skips clone size in some rows; elsewhere it reads once, few, many or a size class.

D gene: -; clone size: many; J gene: TRBJ1-5; V gene: TRBV5-4; CDR3 protein: CASSLGSDENQPQHF; CDR3 DNA: TGTGCCAGCAGCCTCGGGTCGGATGAAAATCAGCCCCAGCATTTT
D gene: -; clone size: many; J gene: TRBJ2-1; V gene: TRBV12-3/TRBV12-4; CDR3 protein: CASSPWEGPRYNEQFF; CDR3 DNA: TGTGCCAGCAGCCCGTGGGAAGGACCCCGCTACAATGAGCAGTTCTTC
D gene: -; clone size: many; J gene: TRBJ2-5; V gene: TRBV6-6; CDR3 protein: CASSPSKGYETQYF; CDR3 DNA: TGTGCCAGCAGCCCTTCCAAAGGGTATGAGACCCAGTACTTC
D gene: -; clone size: many; J gene: TRBJ1-1; V gene: TRBV2; CDR3 protein: CASTRGVSEAFF; CDR3 DNA: TGTGCCAGCACCCGGGGAGTGTCTGAAGCTTTCTTT
D gene: -; clone size: many; J gene: TRBJ1-1; V gene: TRBV4-1; CDR3 protein: CASSQGIPGRILF; CDR3 DNA: TGCGCCAGCAGCCAAGGGATTCCGGGACGGATTTTATTT
D gene: TRBD2; clone size: -; J gene: TRBJ2-7; V gene: TRBV15; CDR3 protein: CATSRPRRFAGGLTEQYF; CDR3 DNA: TGTGCCACCAGCAGACCCCGGAGGTTTGCGGGGGGACTTACCGAGCAGTACTTC
D gene: -; clone size: -; J gene: TRBJ1-4; V gene: TRBV19; CDR3 protein: CASSFGTRGEKLFF; CDR3 DNA: TGTGCCAGTAGCTTCGGGACGCGTGGGGAAAAACTGTTTTTT
D gene: -; clone size: -; J gene: TRBJ1-1; V gene: TRBV6-5; CDR3 protein: CASSYGTGMAETFF; CDR3 DNA: TGTGCCAGCAGTTATGGTACAGGGATGGCTGAAACTTTCTTT
D gene: -; clone size: -; J gene: TRBJ2-3; V gene: TRBV7-2; CDR3 protein: CASSENRADTQCF; CDR3 DNA: TGTGCCAGCAGCGAAAACAGGGCAGACACGCAGTGTTTT
D gene: -; clone size: -; J gene: TRBJ2-5; V gene: TRBV7-9; CDR3 protein: CASSPGTVQETQYF; CDR3 DNA: TGTGCCAGCAGCCCGGGGACGGTCCAAGAGACCCAGTACTTC
D gene: TRBD1; clone size: -; J gene: TRBJ2-7; V gene: TRBV19; CDR3 protein: CASSQQGALHEQYF; CDR3 DNA: TGTGCCAGTAGTCAACAGGGGGCGCTCCACGAGCAGTACTTC
D gene: TRBD1; clone size: -; J gene: TRBJ1-4; V gene: TRBV7-9; CDR3 protein: CASSEEDRDEKLFF; CDR3 DNA: TGTGCCAGCAGCGAAGAGGACAGGGACGAAAAACTGTTTTTT
D gene: TRBD2; clone size: -; J gene: TRBJ2-7; V gene: TRBV5-1; CDR3 protein: CASSTGLAGSSYEQYF; CDR3 DNA: TGCGCCAGCAGCACGGGACTAGCGGGGAGCTCCTACGAGCAGTACTTC
D gene: -; clone size: many; J gene: TRBJ1-1; V gene: TRBV25-1; CDR3 protein: CASSEFWGQTEAFF; CDR3 DNA: TGTGCCAGCAGTGAATTTTGGGGTCAGACTGAAGCTTTCTTT
D gene: -; clone size: -; J gene: TRBJ2-5; V gene: TRBV29-1; CDR3 protein: CSGAYGRETQYF; CDR3 DNA: TGCAGCGGTGCATATGGACGGGAGACCCAGTACTTC
D gene: -; clone size: -; J gene: TRBJ2-4; V gene: TRBV7-2; CDR3 protein: CASSLANGTKNIQYF; CDR3 DNA: TGTGCCAGCAGCTTAGCGAATGGAACCAAAAACATTCAGTACTTC
D gene: -; clone size: once; J gene: TRBJ1-3; V gene: TRBV9; CDR3 protein: CASSLRPQGHSGNTIYF; CDR3 DNA: TGTGCCAGCAGCCTCAGGCCGCAGGGCCACTCTGGAAACACCATATATTTT
D gene: -; clone size: -; J gene: TRBJ1-1; V gene: TRBV25-1; CDR3 protein: CASSAPGGGHTEAFF; CDR3 DNA: TGTGCCAGCAGCGCGCCGGGCGGGGGCCACACTGAAGCTTTCTTT
D gene: TRBD1; clone size: many; J gene: TRBJ1-1; V gene: TRBV7-3; CDR3 protein: CASSYQGGGNTEAFF; CDR3 DNA: TGTGCCAGCAGCTATCAGGGGGGGGGGAACACTGAAGCTTTCTTT
D gene: TRBD1; clone size: -; J gene: TRBJ1-2; V gene: TRBV10-3; CDR3 protein: CAISEYAPGQNYGYTF; CDR3 DNA: TGTGCCATCAGTGAATACGCTCCGGGACAGAACTATGGCTACACCTTC
D gene: -; clone size: -; J gene: TRBJ2-1; V gene: TRBV7-3; CDR3 protein: CASSLGERQFF; CDR3 DNA: TGTGCCAGCAGCTTGGGCGAAAGGCAGTTCTTC
D gene: TRBD2; clone size: -; J gene: TRBJ2-7; V gene: TRBV5-1; CDR3 protein: CASSLATGGKQYF; CDR3 DNA: TGCGCCAGCAGCTTGGCCACGGGAGGCAAGCAGTACTTC
D gene: -; clone size: many; J gene: TRBJ2-3; V gene: TRBV5-8; CDR3 protein: CASSLPRETDTQYF; CDR3 DNA: TGTGCCAGCAGCTTGCCCAGGGAGACAGATACGCAGTATTTT